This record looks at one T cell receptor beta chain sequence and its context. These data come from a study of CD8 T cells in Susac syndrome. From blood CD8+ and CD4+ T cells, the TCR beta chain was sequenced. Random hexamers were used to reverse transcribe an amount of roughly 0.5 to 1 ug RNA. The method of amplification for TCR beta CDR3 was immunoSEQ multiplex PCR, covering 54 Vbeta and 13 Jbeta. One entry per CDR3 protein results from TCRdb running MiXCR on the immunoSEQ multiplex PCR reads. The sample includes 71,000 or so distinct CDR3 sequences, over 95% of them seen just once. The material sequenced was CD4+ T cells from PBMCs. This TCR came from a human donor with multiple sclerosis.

CDR3 nucleotides: TGCAGCGTCACCTCCGGGATCAACTCTGAAGCTTTCTTT. Translating it yields CSVTSGINSEAFF. This rearrangement joins TRBV29-1 to TRBJ1-1; D not resolved. Trimming shortened V by 6 bases and J by 6 bases, and 17 bases separated the two germline ends. The CDR3 loop spans 13 amino acids. Germline V gene sequence: CDR1 SQVTM, CDR2 ANQGSEA.